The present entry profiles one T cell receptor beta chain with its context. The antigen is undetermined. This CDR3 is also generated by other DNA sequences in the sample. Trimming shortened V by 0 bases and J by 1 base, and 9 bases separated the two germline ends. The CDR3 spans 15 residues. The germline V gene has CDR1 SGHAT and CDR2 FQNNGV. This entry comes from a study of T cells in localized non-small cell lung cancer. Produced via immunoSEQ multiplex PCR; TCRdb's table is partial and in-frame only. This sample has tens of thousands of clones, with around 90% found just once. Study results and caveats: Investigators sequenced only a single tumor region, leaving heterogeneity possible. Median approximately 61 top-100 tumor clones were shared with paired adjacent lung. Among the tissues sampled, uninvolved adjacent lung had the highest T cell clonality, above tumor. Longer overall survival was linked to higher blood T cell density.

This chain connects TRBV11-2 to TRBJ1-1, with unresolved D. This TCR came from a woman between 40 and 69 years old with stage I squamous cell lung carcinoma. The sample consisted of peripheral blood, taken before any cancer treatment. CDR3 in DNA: TGTGCCAGCAGCTTAGAGCCCGGAGGGAACACTGAAGCTTTCTTT. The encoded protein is CASSLEPGGNTEAFF.